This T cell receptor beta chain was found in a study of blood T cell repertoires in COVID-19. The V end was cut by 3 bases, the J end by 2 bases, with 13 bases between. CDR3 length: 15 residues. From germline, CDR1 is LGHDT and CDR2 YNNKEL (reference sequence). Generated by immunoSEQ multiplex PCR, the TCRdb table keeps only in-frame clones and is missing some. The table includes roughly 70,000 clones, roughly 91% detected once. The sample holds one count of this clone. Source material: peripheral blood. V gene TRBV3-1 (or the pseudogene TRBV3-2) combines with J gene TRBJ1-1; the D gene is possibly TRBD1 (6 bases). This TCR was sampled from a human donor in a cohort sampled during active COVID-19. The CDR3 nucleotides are TGTGCCAGCAGCCAGGCTCGGACAGAAAACACTGAAGCTTTCTTT. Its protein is CASSQARTENTEAFF.